This TCR beta chain is from a study of T cell responses to AZD1222 COVID-19 vaccine. The CDR3 totals 14 residues. V lost 6 bases and J lost 0, with 9 bases in between. CDR1 LNHDA and CDR2 SQIVND come from the germline V gene (reference sequence). This clone appeared a single time. Profiling relied on immunoSEQ multiplex PCR, and the TCRdb table lists in-frame clones only, not all of them. The table has 90,000 to 130,000 clones, about 85% seen once. The sequences come from peripheral blood, collected on day 0 of AZD1222 vaccination. The origin of this receptor is an adult in good health. J is TRBJ1-3 and V is TRBV19, with D unclear. Here the CDR3 DNA reads TGTGCCAGTAGCCACACCAGCTCTGGAAACACCATATATTTT. Its protein product is CASSHTSSGNTIYF.